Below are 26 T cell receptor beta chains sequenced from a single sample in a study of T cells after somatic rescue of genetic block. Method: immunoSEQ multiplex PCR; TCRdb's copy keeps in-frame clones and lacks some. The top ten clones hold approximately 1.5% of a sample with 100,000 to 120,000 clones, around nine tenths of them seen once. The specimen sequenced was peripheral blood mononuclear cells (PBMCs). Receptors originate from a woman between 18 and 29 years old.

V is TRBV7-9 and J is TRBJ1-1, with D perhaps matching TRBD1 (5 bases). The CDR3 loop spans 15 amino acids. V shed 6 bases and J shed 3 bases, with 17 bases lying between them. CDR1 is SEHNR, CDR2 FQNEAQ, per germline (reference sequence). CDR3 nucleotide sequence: TGTGCCAGCAGGAATTTCGGGGGTAGGGACACTGAAGCTTTCTTT. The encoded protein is CASRNFGGRDTEAFF.

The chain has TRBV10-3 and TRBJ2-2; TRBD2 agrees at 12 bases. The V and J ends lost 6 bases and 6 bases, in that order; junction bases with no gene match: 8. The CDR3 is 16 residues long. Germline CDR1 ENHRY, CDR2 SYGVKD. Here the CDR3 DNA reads TGTGCCATCAGATCCACTAGCGGGGGGAAGGCCGGGGAGCTGTTTTTT. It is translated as CAIRSTSGGKAGELFF.

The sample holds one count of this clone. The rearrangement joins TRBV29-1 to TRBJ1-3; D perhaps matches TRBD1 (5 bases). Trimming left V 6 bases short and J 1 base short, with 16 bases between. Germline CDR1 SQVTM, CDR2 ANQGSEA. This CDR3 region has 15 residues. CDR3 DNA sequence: TGCAGCGTGATCGGACACCCGGAATCTGGAAACACCATATATTTT. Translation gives CSVIGHPESGNTIYF.

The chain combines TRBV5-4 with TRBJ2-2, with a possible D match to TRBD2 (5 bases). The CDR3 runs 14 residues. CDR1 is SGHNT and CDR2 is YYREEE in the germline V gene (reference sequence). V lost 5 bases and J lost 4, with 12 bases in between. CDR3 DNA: TGTGCCAGCAGTCGGGAAACCGGCACCGGGGAGCTGTTTTTT. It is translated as CASSRETGTGELFF. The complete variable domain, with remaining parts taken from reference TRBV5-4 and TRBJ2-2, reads ETGVTQSPTHLIKTRGQQVTLRCSSQSGHNTVSWYQQALGQGPQFIFQYYREEENGRGNFPPRFSGLQFPNYSSELNVNALELDDSALYLCASSRETGTGELFFGEGSRLTVL.

Here the CDR3 reads CASSQDQATNTEAFF. CDR3 nucleotides: TGCGCCAGCAGCCAAGACCAGGCTACGAACACTGAAGCTTTCTTT. This sequence joins TRBV4-1 and TRBJ1-1, with D uncertain. V was cut by 0 bases and J by 1 base, with 9 bases left in between. Germline-derived CDR1 and CDR2 are MGHRA and YSYEKL. There are 15 residues in the CDR3.

The CDR3 loop reads CATSKLRGYQETQYF. CDR3 DNA: TGTGCCACCAGCAAACTGCGGGGGTACCAAGAGACCCAGTACTTC. This rearrangement joins TRBV15 to TRBJ2-5; 7 nucleotides match TRBD2. The V segment lost 4 bases and the J segment 0 bases; nucleotides outside the gene matches: 5. Germline values: CDR1 LNHNV, CDR2 YYDKDF (reference sequence). The CDR3 runs to 15 residues.

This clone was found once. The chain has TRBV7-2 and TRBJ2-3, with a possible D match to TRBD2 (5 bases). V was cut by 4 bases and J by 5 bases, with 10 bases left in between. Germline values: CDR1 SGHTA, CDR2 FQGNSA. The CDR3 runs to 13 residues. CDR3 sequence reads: CASSSSEGDTQYF. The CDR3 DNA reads TGTGCCAGCAGCTCTTCCGAGGGAGATACGCAGTATTTT.

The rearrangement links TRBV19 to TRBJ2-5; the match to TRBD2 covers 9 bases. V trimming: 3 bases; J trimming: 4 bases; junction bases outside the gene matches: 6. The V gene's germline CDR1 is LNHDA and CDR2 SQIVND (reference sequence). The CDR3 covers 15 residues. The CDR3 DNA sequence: TGTGCCAGTAGTATCTTGCGGGGGGGCCGAGAGACCCAGTACTTC. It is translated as CASSILRGGRETQYF. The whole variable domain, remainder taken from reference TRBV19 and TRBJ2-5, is DGGITQSPKYLFRKEGQNVTLSCEQNLNHDAMYWYRQDPGQGLRLIYYSQIVNDFQKGDIAEGYSVSREKKESFPLTVTSAQKNPTAFYLCASSILRGGRETQYFGPGTRLLVL.

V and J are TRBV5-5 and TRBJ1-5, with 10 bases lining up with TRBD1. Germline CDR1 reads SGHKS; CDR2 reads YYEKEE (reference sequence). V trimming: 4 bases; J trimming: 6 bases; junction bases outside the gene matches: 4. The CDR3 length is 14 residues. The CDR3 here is CASSPDRGLQPQHF. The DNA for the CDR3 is TGTGCCAGCAGCCCTGACAGGGGGCTTCAGCCCCAGCATTTT.

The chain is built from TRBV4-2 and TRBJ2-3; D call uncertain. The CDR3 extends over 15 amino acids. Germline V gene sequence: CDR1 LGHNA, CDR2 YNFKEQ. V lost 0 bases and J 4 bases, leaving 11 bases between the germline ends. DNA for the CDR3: TGTGCCAGCAGCCAAGAGGCCTCAAGGGCAGATACGCAGTATTTT. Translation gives CASSQEASRADTQYF.

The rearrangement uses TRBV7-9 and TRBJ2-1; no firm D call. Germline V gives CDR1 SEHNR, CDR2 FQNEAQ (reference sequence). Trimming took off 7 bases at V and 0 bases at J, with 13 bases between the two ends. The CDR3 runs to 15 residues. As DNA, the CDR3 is TGTGCCAGCACCTACAGCGAGAGCTCCTACAATGAGCAGTTCTTC. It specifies CASTYSESSYNEQFF.

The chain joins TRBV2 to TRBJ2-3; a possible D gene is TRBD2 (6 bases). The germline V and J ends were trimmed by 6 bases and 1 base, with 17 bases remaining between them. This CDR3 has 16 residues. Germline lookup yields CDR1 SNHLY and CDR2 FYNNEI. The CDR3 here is CASRGLRGIRTDTQYF. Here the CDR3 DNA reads TGTGCCAGCAGGGGTCTCCGCGGGATACGCACAGATACGCAGTATTTT.

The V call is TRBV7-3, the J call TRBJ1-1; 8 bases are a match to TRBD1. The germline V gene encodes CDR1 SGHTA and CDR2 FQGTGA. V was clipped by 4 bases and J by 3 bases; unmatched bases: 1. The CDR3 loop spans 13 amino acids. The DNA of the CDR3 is TGTGCCAGCAGCTCGGGACAGGACACTGAAGCTTTCTTT. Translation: CASSSGQDTEAFF.

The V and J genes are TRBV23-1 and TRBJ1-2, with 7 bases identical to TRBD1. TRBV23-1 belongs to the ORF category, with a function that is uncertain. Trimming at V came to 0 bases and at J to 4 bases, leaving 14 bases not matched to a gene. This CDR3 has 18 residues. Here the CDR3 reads CASSQSSGGGGYSYGYTF. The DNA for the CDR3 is TGCGCCAGCAGTCAATCCAGTGGAGGAGGGGGCTATTCCTATGGCTACACCTTC.

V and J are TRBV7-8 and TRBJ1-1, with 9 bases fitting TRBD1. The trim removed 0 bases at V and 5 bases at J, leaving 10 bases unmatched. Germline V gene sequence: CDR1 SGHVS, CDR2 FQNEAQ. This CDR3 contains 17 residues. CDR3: CASSLAFGQGSLTEAFF. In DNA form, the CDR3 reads TGTGCCAGCAGCTTAGCTTTTGGACAGGGGAGTCTGACTGAAGCTTTCTTT. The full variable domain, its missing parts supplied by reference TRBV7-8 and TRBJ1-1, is GAGVSQSPRYKVAKRGQDVALRCDPISGHVSLFWYQQALGQGPEFLTYFQNEAQLDKSGLPSDRFFAERPEGSVSTLKIQRTQQEDSAVYLCASSLAFGQGSLTEAFFGQGTRLTVV.

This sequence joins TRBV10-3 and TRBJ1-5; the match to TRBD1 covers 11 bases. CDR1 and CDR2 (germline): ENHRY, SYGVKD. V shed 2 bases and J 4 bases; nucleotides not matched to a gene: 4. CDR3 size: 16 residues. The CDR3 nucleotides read TGTGCCATCAGTGAGGCCGGGACAGGGGGGAATCAGCCCCAGCATTTT. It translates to CAISEAGTGGNQPQHF.

CDR3 sequence: CASRATGEDNEQFF. CDR3 nucleotide sequence: TGCGCCAGCAGGGCTACAGGGGAAGACAATGAGCAGTTCTTC. The chain joins TRBV5-1 to TRBJ2-1; 7 bases are a match to TRBD1. With 5 bases clipped from V and 5 bases from J, the junction kept 7 bases outside the gene matches. The CDR3 runs 14 residues. Germline V lookup: CDR1 SGHRS, CDR2 YFSETQ.

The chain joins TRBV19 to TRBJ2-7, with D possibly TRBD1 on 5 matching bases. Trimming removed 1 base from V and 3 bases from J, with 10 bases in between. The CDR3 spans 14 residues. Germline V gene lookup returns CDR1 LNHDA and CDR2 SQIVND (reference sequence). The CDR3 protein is CASSIGSRVYEQYF. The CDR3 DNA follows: TGTGCCAGTAGTATAGGCAGCAGGGTCTACGAGCAGTACTTC.

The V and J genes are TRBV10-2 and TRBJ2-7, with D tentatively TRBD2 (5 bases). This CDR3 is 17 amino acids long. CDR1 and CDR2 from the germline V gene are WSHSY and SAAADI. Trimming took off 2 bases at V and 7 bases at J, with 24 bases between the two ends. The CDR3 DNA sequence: TGCGCCAGCAGTGAGAGCCCAGCGTCGTCCCCAAGGGAGGAGCAGTACTTC. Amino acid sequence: CASSESPASSPREEQYF.

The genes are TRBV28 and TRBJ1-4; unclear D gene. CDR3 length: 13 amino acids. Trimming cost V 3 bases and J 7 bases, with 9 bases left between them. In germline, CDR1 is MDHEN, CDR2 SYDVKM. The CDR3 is CASSFSLREKLFF. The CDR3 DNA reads TGTGCCAGCAGTTTTTCCCTCCGTGAAAAACTGTTTTTT. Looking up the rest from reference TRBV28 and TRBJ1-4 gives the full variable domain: DVKVTQSSRYLVKRTGEKVFLECVQDMDHENMFWYRQDPGLGLRLIYFSYDVKMKEKGDIPEGYSVSREKKERFSLILESASTNQTSMYLCASSFSLREKLFFGSGTQLSVL.

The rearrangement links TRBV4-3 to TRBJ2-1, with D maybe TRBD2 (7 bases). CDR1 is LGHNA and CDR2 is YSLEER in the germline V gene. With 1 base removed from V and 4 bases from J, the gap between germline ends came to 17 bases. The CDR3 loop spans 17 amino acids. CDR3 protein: CASSQVGGAMGYNEQFF. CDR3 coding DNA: TGCGCCAGCAGCCAAGTTGGGGGGGCAATGGGATACAATGAGCAGTTCTTC.

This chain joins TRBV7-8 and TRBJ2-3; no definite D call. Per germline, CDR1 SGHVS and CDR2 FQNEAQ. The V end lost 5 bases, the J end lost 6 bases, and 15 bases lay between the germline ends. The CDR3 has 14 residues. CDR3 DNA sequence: TGTGCCAGCAGCGGGCCCCTCGCCTCGGATACGCAGTATTTT. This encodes CASSGPLASDTQYF.

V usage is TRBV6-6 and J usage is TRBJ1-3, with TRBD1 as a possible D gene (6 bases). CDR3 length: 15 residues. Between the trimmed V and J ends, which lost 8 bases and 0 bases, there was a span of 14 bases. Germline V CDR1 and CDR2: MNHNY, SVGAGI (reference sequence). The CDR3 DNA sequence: TGTGCCAGCGGGGACCTAGGGGGCTCTGGAAACACCATATATTTT. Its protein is CASGDLGGSGNTIYF.

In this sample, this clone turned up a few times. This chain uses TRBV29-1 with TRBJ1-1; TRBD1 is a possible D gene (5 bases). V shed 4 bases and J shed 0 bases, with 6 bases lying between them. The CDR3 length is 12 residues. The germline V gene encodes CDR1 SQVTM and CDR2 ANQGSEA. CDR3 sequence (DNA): TGCAGCGTTGGAGGGGTGAACACTGAAGCTTTCTTT. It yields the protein CSVGGVNTEAFF.

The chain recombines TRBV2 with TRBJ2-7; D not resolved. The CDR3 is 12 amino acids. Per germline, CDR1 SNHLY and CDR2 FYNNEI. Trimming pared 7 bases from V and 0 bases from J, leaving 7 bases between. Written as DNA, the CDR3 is TGTGCCAGCAACCAGGACTCCTACGAGCAGTACTTC. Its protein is CASNQDSYEQYF.

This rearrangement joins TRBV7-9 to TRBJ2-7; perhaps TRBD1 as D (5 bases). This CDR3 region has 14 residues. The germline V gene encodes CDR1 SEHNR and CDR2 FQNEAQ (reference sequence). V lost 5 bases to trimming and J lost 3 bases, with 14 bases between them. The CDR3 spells CASSDSTKNYEQYF. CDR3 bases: TGTGCCAGCAGCGACAGCACGAAAAACTACGAGCAGTACTTC.